Each of the 4 T cell receptor beta chains below was sequenced from the same sample in a study of shared clonotypes between healthy human individuals (dated by TCRdb to about 2020). The library relied on the immunoSEQ multiplex PCR assay. TCRdb stores this immuneACCESS table with in-frame sequences only. Part of the clones is absent; in the studies checked, under half of the shortfall reflects unresolved V genes, and no reason is known for the rest. Here the sample has under 1 million clones; roughly 96% occur a single time. Around 0.25% of the sample is in the top ten clones. CD8 naive samples consisted of CD45RO-negative cells that were positively selected for CCR7, yielding a CD45RA+CCR7+ population without TemRA cells. The sequenced sample consisted of naive CD8+ T cells sorted from blood. Sample cell subset or site, as interpreted from the label and publication: CD45RA+CCR7+. All receptors come from a man aged 30-40 years in good health.

This rearrangement joins TRBV28 to TRBJ1-4, with a weak D call TRBD1 (6 bases). The CDR3 consists of 15 residues. Germline CDR1 is MDHEN and CDR2 is SYDVKM. V dropped 1 base and J dropped 8 bases, with 14 bases sitting between them. The CDR3 reads CASSLSGARGEKLFF. The CDR3 region has the DNA TGTGCCAGCAGTTTATCGGGGGCGAGGGGAGAAAAACTGTTTTTT.

V gene TRBV12-5 combines with J gene TRBJ1-1, with no clear D. Looked up from germline, CDR1 is LGHNT and CDR2 is FRNRAP. The CDR3 contains 14 residues. Trimming shortened V by 2 bases and J by 0 bases, and 7 bases separated the two germline ends. The CDR3 bases are TGTGCTAGTGGTTTGTCCAGGATGAACACTGAAGCTTTCTTT. Its translation: CASGLSRMNTEAFF.

This chain joins TRBV7-9 and TRBJ2-3, with 8 bases that match TRBD2. Trimming cost V 5 bases and J 2 bases; bases outside gene matches: 15. CDR3 length: 18 amino acids. The germline V gene encodes CDR1 SEHNR and CDR2 FQNEAQ (reference sequence). CDR3 amino acids: CASSPTSGGLPFTDTQYF. The CDR3 nucleotides are TGTGCCAGCAGCCCAACGAGCGGGGGTCTTCCTTTCACAGATACGCAGTATTTT.

CDR3 protein: CASSYTGPGSEQYF. The CDR3, as DNA: TGTGCCAGCAGCTACACGGGACCCGGCTCCGAGCAGTACTTC. The rearrangement joins TRBV7-7 to TRBJ2-7; D is possibly TRBD1 or TRBD2 (5 bases each). Per the germline V gene, CDR1 is SSHAT and CDR2 is FNYEAQ (reference sequence). Trimming removed 4 bases from V and 6 bases from J, with 16 bases in between. This CDR3 comprises 14 residues. Combining the CDR3 with reference TRBV7-7 and TRBJ2-7 gives the whole variable domain GAGVSQSPRYKVTKRGQDVTLRCDPISSHATLYWYQQALGQGPEFLTYFNYEAQPDKSGLPSDRFSAERPEGSISTLTIQRTEQRDSAMYRCASSYTGPGSEQYFGPGTRLTVT.